Detailed here is one T cell receptor beta chain. Its specific antigen is unknown. No quality values exist for individual bases; no much larger clone is one base distant. These data come from a study of CD8 T cells in ankylosing spondylitis (dated by TCRdb to between 2016 and 2019). Context from the whole study: T cell receptor beta repertoires were profiled in healthy donors and ankylosing spondylitis patients so that disease-linked TCR variants could be found. The full study cohort comprised approximately 23 ankylosing spondylitis patients and 85 to 120 healthy donors. Peripheral blood was sampled, and synovial fluid was also collected from ankylosing spondylitis patients. Results and caveats for the whole study, not just this receptor: According to the report, matched synovial fluid samples from ankylosing spondylitis patients were significantly enriched for the disease-linked clones. Some TCR beta motif variants had previously been reported in synovial fluid and blood of reactive arthritis patients, which suggested common disease-initiation mechanisms. Blood from ankylosing spondylitis patients appeared to be characterized by a TCR beta motif composed of roughly 8 highly homologous amino acid variants. The disease-linked clones showed a CD8+ phenotype and occurred at relatively low frequencies in peripheral blood.

The reads were generated on an Illumina HiSeq 2500. TCR beta libraries were prepared by quantitative 5'-RACE with molecular barcodes. As for how the authors treated the data: To identify disease-linked TCR variants, a new computational method was used, one built on a probabilistic model of VDJ rearrangement. The public reads were quality trimmed at Q25 with fastp and then assembled into clones with MiXCR by TCRdb, keeping productive beta chains. CDR3 protein sequences are deduplicated, and each keeps its most common genes and DNA. These V and J calls derive from TCRdb rather than the authors' analysis. For this sample there are 150,000 to 200,000 distinct CDR3 sequences; 18% appear just once. Approximately 7.6% of the sample belongs to the ten largest clones. CDR1 and CDR2 were assigned from the germline V gene (reference sequence) as DFQATT and SNEGSKA. V loses 4 bases of germline sequence and J loses 4 bases, and the interval between the two ends is 13 bases. From its cysteine to its phenylalanine, the CDR3 spans 13 amino acids. The only DNA kept is the CDR3, 39 bases in frame from the first base.

In this chain, TRBV20-1 is recombined with TRBJ1-1; no D gene can be assigned with confidence. The material sequenced was blood, either unsorted or a sorted T cell fraction (not recorded which). The sequence derives from a male donor with ankylosing spondylitis or in good health (not recorded which). The DNA sequence follows: TGCAGTGCTATGGGAAGTTTTGGCACTGAAGCTTTCTTT. It codes for CSAMGSFGTEAFF.